This TCR beta chain was retrieved from a study of shared clonotypes between healthy human individuals. Trimming stripped 5 bases from V and 0 bases from J, with 19 bases between. The V gene's germline CDR1 is SGHVS and CDR2 FQNEAQ. The CDR3 is 17 residues long. Assay used: immunoSEQ multiplex PCR; TCRdb lists only in-frame clones, some missing. Here the sample spans under 2.5 million clones, 85% to 95% being singletons. Sequencing was carried out using naive CD4+ T cells from PBMCs. Subset reported: CD45RA+ positively selected. The origin of this receptor is a man in his late teens or twenties in good health. Some clones in this sample may be carry-over from other donors' samples. This chain connects TRBV7-8 to TRBJ1-1; D might be TRBD1 (5 bases). CDR3 in DNA: TGTGCCAGCAGCAAATGGGGACGGAAGGAGATGAACACTGAAGCTTTCTTT. As protein: CASSKWGRKEMNTEAFF.